This TCR beta chain stems from a study of radiotherapy plus CTLA-4 blockade in lung cancer. Overall study results and limits: Expansion of tumor-derived TCR clones was observed in blood after radiotherapy plus ipilimumab.

Chemo-refractory metastatic non-small-cell lung cancer patients underwent focal radiation alongside CTLA-4 blockade with ipilimumab. V was cut by 1 base and J by 5 bases, with 18 bases left in between. From germline, CDR1 is MNHNY and CDR2 SVGAGI (reference sequence). This CDR3 is 16 amino acids long. With respect to this clone: Its antigen remains unidentified.

Assay used: immunoSEQ multiplex PCR; TCRdb lists only in-frame clones, some missing. Of approximately 53,000 clones in the sample, roughly 84% were seen once. This material consisted of peripheral blood, taken from a patient treated with radiotherapy plus ipilimumab. The chain carries TRBV6-6 and TRBJ2-7, with D possibly being TRBD2 (6 bases). This TCR was sampled from a human donor with non-small cell lung cancer whose response to radiotherapy plus ipilimumab could not be evaluated. The CDR3 protein is CASSYFTGSSIHEQYF. CDR3 nucleotides: TGTGCCAGCAGTTACTTCACCGGGAGTAGTATCCACGAGCAGTACTTC.